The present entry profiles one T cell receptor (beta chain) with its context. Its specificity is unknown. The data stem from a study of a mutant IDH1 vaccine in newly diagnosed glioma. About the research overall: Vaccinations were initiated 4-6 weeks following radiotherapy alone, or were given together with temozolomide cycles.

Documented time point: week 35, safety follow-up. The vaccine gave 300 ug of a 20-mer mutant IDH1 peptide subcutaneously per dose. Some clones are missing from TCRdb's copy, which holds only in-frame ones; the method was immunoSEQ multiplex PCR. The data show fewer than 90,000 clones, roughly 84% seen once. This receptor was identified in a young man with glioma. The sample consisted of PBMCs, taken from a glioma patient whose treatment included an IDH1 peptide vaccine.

CDR3 amino acids: CASSLGTPRELFF. The CDR3 DNA reads as TGCGCCAGCAGCTTGGGAACCCCAAGGGAGCTGTTTTTT. The J gene is TRBJ2-2, the V gene TRBV5-1; no firm D call. CDR3 size: 13 residues. With 0 bases removed from V and 9 bases from J, the gap between germline ends came to 9 bases. Germline V gene data show CDR1 as SGHRS and CDR2 as YFSETQ.